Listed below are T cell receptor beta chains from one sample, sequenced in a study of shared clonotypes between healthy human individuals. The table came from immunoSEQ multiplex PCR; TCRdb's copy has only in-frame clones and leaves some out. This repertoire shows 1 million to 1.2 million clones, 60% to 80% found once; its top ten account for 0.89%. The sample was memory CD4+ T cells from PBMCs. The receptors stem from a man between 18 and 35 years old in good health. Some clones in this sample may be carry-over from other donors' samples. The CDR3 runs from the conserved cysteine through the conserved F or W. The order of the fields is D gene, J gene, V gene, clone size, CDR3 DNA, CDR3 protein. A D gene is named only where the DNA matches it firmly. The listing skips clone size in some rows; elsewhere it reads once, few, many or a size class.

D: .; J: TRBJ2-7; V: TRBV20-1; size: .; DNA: TGCAGTGCCCCTACTCTCTACGAGCAGTACTTC; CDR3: CSAPTLYEQYF
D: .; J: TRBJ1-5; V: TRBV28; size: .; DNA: TGTGCCAGCAGTGGAGGTGGACAGCCCCAGCATTTT; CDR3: CASSGGGQPQHF
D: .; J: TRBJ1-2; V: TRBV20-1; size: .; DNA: TGCAGTGCTAGAGAAGTGCGCTACACCTTC; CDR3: CSAREVRYTF
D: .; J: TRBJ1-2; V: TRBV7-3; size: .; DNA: TGTGCCAGCAGCTTAAATTCTGGGCTGGGGAGCTATGGCTACACCTTC; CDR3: CASSLNSGLGSYGYTF
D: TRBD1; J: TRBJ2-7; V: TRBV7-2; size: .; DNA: TGTGCCAGCAGCCCCGACAGGGGCGTTGGGCAGTACTTC; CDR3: CASSPDRGVGQYF
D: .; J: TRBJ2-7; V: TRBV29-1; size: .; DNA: TGCAGCGTCGCCCGGGGGACCTACGAGCAGTACTTC; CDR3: CSVARGTYEQYF
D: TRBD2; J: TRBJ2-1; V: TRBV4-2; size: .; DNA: TGTGCCAGCAGCCGCATAGCGGGAGCGGGGAGTGAGCAGTTCTTC; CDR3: CASSRIAGAGSEQFF
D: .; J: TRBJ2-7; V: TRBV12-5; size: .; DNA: TGTGCTAGTGGTTTGTCCCTCCCTGGGGCCCCAATCTACGAGCAGTACTTC; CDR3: CASGLSLPGAPIYEQYF
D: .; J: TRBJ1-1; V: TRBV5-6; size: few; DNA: TGTGCCAGCAGGGGGGAGGGCGGGAACACTGAAGCTTTCTTT; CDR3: CASRGEGGNTEAFF
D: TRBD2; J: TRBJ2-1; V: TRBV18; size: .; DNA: TGTGCCAGCTCACCGGGACTAGCGGGAGGGCCCTCGTCCAATGAGCAGTTCTTC; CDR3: CASSPGLAGGPSSNEQFF
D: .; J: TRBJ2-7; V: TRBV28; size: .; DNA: TGTGCCAGCAGTTCGCTATGGGGTTTCGAGCAGTACTTC; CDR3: CASSSLWGFEQYF
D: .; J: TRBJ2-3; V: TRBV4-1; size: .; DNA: TGCGCCAGCAGCCGGGACGGGGTGGGGGATACGCAGTATTTT; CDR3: CASSRDGVGDTQYF
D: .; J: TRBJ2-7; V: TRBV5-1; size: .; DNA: TGCGCCAGCAGCTTGGCGGAGAAAATCGGGGGCGAGCAATACTTC; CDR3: CASSLAEKIGGEQYF
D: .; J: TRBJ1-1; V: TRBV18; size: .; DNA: TGTGCCAGCTCACCGTACACAGGGCCCCTTGAAGCTTTCTTT; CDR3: CASSPYTGPLEAFF
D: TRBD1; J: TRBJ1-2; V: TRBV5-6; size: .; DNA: TGTGCCAGCAGCTGGGACAGGGGACCCTATGGCTACACCTTC; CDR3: CASSWDRGPYGYTF
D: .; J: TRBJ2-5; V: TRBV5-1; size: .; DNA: TGCGCCAGCAGCTTGGGCAGGGGCATTGAGACCCAGTACTTC; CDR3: CASSLGRGIETQYF
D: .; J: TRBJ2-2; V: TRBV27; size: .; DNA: TGTGCCAGCAGTTTACTGTCGAACACCGGGGAGCTGTTTTTT; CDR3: CASSLLSNTGELFF
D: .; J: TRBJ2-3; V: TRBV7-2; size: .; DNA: TGTGCCAGCAGCAATCAGGGCCAGGTCTCAGATACGCAGTATTTT; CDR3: CASSNQGQVSDTQYF
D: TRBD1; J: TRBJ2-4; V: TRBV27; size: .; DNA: TGTGCCAGCGGCGTGGACAGGGTAAACATTCAGTACTTC; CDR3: CASGVDRVNIQYF
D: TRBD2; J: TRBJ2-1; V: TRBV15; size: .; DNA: TGTGCCACCAGCTCTAGCGGGGTTAATGAGCAGTTCTTC; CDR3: CATSSSGVNEQFF
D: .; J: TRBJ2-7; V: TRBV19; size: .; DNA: TGTGCCAGTAGTATAGGTGGCAGGGGTTACGAGCAGTACTTC; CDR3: CASSIGGRGYEQYF
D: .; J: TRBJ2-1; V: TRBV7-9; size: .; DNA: TGTGCCAGCAGCCCAGACAAGAATGAGCAGTTCTTC; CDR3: CASSPDKNEQFF
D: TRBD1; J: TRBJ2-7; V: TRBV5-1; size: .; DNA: TGCGCCAGCAGTGGGACAGGGACCTACGAGCAGTACTTC; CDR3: CASSGTGTYEQYF